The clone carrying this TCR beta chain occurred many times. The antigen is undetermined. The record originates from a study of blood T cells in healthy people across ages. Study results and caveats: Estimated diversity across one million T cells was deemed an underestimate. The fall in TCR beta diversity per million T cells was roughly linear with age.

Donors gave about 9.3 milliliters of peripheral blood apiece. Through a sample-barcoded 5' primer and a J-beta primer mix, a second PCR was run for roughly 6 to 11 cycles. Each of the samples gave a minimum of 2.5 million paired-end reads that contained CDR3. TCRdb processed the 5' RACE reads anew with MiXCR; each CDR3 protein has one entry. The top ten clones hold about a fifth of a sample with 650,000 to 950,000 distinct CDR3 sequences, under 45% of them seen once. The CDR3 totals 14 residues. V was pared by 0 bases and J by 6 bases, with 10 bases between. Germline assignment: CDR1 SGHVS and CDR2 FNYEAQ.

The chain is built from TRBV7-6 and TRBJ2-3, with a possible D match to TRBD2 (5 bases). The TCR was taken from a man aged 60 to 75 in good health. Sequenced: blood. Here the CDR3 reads CASSLARERDTQYF. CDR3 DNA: TGTGCCAGCAGCTTAGCGAGGGAGAGGGATACGCAGTATTTT.